This T cell receptor beta chain was identified in a study of blood T cell repertoires in COVID-19. Across the study: Some COVID-19 samples were acute and others convalescent; all came from the United States, Italy and Spain. Sources were T cells, B-cell-depleted T cells, or PBMCs; the material itself was cDNA or gDNA.

Methods used by the authors: The assay estimated nucleated cells by amplifying reference gene primers. The data were produced by immunoSEQ multiplex PCR, yet TCRdb's version contains in-frame clones alone and is incomplete. For V, J and clone size, that table is used; D and trimming come from the DNA. The sample yields 150,000 or so clones, approximately 86% seen once. Trimming took 10 bases from V and 5 from J, leaving 17 bases between them. Germline lookup yields CDR1 LNHDA and CDR2 SQIVND (reference sequence). The CDR3 runs to 13 residues. In Seattle, patients joined the study during active infection and were tracked longitudinally.

The TCR originated in a man between 60 and 70 years old with COVID-19, enrolled during active disease. The material sequenced was peripheral blood. This sequence joins TRBV19 and TRBJ1-2; D possibly corresponds to TRBD1 (5 bases). CDR3 coding DNA: TGTGCCACTGACCGCGGTCAGGGATATGGCTACACCTTC. It specifies CATDRGQGYGYTF.